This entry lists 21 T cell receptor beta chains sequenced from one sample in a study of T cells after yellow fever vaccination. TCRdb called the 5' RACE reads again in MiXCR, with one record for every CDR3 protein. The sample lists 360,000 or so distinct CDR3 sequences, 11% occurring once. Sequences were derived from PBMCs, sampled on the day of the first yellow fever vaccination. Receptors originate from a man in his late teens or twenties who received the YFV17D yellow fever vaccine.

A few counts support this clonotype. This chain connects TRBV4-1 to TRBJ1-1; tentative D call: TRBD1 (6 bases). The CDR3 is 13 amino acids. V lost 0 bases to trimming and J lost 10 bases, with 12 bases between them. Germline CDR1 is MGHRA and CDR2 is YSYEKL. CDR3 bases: TGCGCCAGCAGCCAAGATATAGGGGGGGGAGCTTTCTTT. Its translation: CASSQDIGGGAFF.

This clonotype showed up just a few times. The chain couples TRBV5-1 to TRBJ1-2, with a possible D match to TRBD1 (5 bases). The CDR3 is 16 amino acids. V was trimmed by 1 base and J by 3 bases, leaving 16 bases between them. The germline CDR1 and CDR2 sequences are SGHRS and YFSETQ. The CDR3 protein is CASSLSPGASYYGYTF. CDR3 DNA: TGCGCCAGCAGCTTGTCCCCCGGGGCTTCCTACTATGGCTACACCTTC.

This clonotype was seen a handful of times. CDR3 nucleotides: TGCAGTGTGAGGGGGCTTGGCTATGGCTACACCTTC. This translates into CSVRGLGYGYTF. V and J are TRBV20-1 and TRBJ1-2; 7 positions match TRBD1. The V and J ends lost 7 bases and 4 bases, in that order; junction bases with no gene match: 6. Per germline, CDR1 DFQATT and CDR2 SNEGSKA (reference sequence). The CDR3 spans 12 residues.

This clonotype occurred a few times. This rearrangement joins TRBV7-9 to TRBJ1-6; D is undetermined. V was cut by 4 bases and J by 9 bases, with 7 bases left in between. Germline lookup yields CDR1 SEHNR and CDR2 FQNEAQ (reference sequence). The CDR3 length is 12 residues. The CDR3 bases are TGTGCCAGCAGCTCCGGCATTTCACCCCTCCACTTT. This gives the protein CASSSGISPLHF.

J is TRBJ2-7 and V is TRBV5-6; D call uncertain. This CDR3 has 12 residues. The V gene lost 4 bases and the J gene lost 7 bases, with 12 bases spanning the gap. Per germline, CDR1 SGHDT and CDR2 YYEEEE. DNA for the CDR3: TGTGCCAGCAGCCCACCGGTAGGGGAGCAGTACGTC. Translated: CASSPPVGEQYV.

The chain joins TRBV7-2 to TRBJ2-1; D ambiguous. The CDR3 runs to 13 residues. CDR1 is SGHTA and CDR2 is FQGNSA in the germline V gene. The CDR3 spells CASARAEYNEQFF. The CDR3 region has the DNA TGTGCAAGCGCCCGTGCGGAGTACAATGAGCAGTTCTTC.

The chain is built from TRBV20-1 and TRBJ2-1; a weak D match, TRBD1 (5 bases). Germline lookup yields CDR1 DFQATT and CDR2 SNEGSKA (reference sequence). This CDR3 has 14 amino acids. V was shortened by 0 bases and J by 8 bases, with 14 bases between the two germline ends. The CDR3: CSARDPIRADEQFF. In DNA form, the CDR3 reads TGCAGTGCTAGAGATCCGATCAGGGCAGATGAGCAGTTCTTC.

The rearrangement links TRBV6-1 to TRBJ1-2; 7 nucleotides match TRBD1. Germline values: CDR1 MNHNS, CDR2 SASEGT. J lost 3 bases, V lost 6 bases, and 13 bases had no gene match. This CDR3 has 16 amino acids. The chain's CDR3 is CASRRNYRGNDYGYTF. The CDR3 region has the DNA TGTGCCAGCAGACGCAATTACAGGGGTAACGACTATGGCTACACCTTC.

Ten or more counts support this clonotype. The CDR3 is CASSLRDRDAYEQYF. The CDR3, as DNA: TGCGCCAGCAGTCTCCGGGACAGGGACGCCTACGAGCAGTACTTC. This chain connects TRBV23-1 to TRBJ2-7, with 9 bases that match TRBD1. TRBV23-1 is labeled an ORF, and its function is uncertain. The CDR3 runs 15 residues. Losses at the gene ends were 4 bases for V and 2 bases for J; bases not matched to a gene: 6.

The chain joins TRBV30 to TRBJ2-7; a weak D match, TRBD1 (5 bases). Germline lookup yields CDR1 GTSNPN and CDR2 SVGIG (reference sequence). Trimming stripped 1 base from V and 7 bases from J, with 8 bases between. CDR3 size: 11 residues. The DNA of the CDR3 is TGTGCCTGGAGTGGCCCAGGGGAGCAGTACTTC. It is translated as CAWSGPGEQYF.

In DNA, the CDR3 is TGTGCCAGCAGCGAGACAGGGTCGAACACCGGGGAGCTGTTTTTT. Its protein is CASSETGSNTGELFF. The chain employs TRBV3-1 and TRBJ2-2, with TRBD1 matching 7 bases. V shed 5 bases, J shed 0 bases, and the junction held 3 bases outside the gene matches. The germline V gene has CDR1 LGHDT and CDR2 YNNKEL (reference sequence). CDR3 length equals 15 residues.

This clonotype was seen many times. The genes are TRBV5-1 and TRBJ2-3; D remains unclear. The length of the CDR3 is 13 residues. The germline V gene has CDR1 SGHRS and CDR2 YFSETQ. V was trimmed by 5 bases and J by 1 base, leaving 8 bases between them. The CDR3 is CASSEQGTDTQYF. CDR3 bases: TGCGCCAGCAGTGAACAAGGCACAGATACGCAGTATTTT. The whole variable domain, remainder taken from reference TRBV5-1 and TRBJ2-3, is KAGVTQTPRYLIKTRGQQVTLSCSPISGHRSVSWYQQTPGQGLQFLFEYFSETQRNKGNFPGRFSGRQFSNSRSEMNVSTLELGDSALYLCASSEQGTDTQYFGPGTRLTVL.

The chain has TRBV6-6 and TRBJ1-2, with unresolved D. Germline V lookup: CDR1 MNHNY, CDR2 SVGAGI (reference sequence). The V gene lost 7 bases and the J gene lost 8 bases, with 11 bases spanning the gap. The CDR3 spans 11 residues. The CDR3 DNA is TGTGCCAGCACGTTATCGCACGGCTACACCTTC. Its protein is CASTLSHGYTF.

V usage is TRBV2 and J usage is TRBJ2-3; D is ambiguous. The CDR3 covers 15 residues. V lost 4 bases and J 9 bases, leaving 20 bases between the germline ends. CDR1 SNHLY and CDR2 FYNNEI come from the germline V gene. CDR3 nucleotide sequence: TGTGCCAGCAGTGTTTTCGGAAACGAAAAGGAGACGCAGTATTTT. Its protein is CASSVFGNEKETQYF. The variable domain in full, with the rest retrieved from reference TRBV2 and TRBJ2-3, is EPEVTQTPSHQVTQMGQEVILRCVPISNHLYFYWYRQILGQKVEFLVSFYNNEISEKSEIFDDQFSVERPDGSNFTLKIRSTKLEDSAMYFCASSVFGNEKETQYFGPGTRLTVL.

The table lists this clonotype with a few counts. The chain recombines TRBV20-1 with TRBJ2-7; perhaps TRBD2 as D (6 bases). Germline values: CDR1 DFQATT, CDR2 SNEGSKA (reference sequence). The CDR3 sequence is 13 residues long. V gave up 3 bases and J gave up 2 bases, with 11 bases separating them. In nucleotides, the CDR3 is TGCAGTGCTAGGCCGGGGGACCCCTACGAGCAGTACTTC. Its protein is CSARPGDPYEQYF.

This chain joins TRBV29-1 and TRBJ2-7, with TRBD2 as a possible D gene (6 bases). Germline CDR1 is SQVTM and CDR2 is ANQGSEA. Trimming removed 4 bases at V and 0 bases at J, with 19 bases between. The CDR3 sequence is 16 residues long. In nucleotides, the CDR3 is TGCAGCGTTGTCTCAGCGACGGAGGGAAGCTCCTACGAGCAGTACTTC. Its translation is CSVVSATEGSSYEQYF.

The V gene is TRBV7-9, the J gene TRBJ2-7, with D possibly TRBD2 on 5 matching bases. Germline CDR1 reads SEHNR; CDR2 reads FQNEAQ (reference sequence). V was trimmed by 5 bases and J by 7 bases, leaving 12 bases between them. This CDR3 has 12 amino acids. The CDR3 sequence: CASSQDSGEQYV. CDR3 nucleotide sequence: TGTGCCAGCAGCCAGGACTCTGGGGAGCAGTACGTC.

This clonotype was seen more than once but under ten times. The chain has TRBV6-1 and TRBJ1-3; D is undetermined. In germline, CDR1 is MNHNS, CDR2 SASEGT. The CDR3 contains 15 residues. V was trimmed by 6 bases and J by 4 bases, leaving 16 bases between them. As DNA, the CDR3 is TGTGCCAGCAGCCAGAAGACAATCATGGGAAACACCATATATTTT. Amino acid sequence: CASSQKTIMGNTIYF.

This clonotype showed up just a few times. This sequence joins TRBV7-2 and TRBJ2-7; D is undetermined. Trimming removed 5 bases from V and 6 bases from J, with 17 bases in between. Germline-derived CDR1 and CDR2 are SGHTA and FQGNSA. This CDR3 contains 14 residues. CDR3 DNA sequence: TGTGCCAGCAGCCTCCGTCCGTATAGCCCCGAGCAGTACGTC. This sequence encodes CASSLRPYSPEQYV.

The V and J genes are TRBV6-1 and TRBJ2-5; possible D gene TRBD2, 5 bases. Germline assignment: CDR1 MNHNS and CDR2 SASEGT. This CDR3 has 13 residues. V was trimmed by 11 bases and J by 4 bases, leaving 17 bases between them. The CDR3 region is CAVTRSGSETQYF. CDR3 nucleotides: TGTGCCGTAACTCGATCGGGGTCAGAGACCCAGTACTTC.

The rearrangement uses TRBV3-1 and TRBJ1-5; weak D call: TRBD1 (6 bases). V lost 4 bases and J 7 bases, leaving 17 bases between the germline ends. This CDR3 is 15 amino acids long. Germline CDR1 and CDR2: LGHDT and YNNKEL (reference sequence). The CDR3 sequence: CASSPRQGNSQPQHF. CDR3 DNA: TGTGCCAGCAGCCCCCGGCAGGGGAATAGCCAGCCCCAGCATTTT.